The source of this T cell receptor (beta chain) is a study of cytomegalovirus exposure and HLA in healthy donors. Study-level background: When fewer than 400 donors were genotyped, roughly 82% of them were found to fall in the Caucasian-associated ancestry cluster. Study results and caveats: Published work reported that the classifier diagnosed cytomegalovirus status with high specificity and sensitivity. In a later analysis, approximately 18,000 TCR beta sequences were associated with HLA alleles at 0.05 false discovery rate. Only CMV serostatus was available as immune exposure information.

Both 60 Vbeta primers and 13 Jbeta primers went into the PCR. The method was immunoSEQ multiplex PCR; TCRdb's version includes in-frame clones alone and lacks a portion of them. The table shows roughly 160,000 clones, with about two thirds occurring only once. This CDR3 has 16 residues. Per the germline V gene, CDR1 is SGHNT and CDR2 is YYREEE (reference sequence). V dropped 5 bases and J dropped 4; count of bases not matched to a gene: 10. Turning to this clone: Its antigen is not known.

Sequenced material: PBMCs. This sequence joins TRBV5-4 and TRBJ2-5; TRBD2 matches at 11 bases. The receptor was isolated from a woman under 40 in good health and CMV-seronegative. This CDR3 reads CASSTSGGRFGETQYF. The CDR3 region has the DNA TGTGCCAGCAGTACTAGCGGGGGACGTTTTGGAGAGACCCAGTACTTC.